These T cell receptor beta chains were read from a single sample in a study of T cells in Graves' hyperthyroidism and ophthalmopathy. TCRdb used MiXCR to reprocess the multiplex PCR reads, holding one entry per CDR3 protein. The sample shows 700,000 or so distinct CDR3 sequences, about 15% of them seen only once. Sequencing was carried out using blood. The source of these receptors is a man younger than 35 with Graves' hyperthyroidism. CDR3s include the opening cysteine and the closing phenylalanine or tryptophan. The D gene is left open where the match is weak. Rows give clone size only sometimes, using once, few, many, or a class for an expanded clone.

TRBJ2-1,TRBV9,-,TRBD2,TGTGCCAGCAGCGCCGGAAGAACGGGAGGTTCCTACAATGAGCAGTTCTTC,CASSAGRTGGSYNEQFF
TRBJ1-2,TRBV6-2/TRBV6-3,few,-,TGTGCCAGCAGTTACTCGTCCGGGTTCTACTATGGCTACACCTTC,CASSYSSGFYYGYTF
TRBJ2-5,TRBV28,-,TRBD1,TGTGCCAGCAGTCAACCGGGACAGGGGCTTGAGACCCAGTACTTC,CASSQPGQGLETQYF
TRBJ2-3,TRBV27,few,TRBD1,TGTGCCAGCAGTGACAGGGAGACAGATACGCAGTATTTT,CASSDRETDTQYF
TRBJ1-3,TRBV10-3,-,TRBD1,TGTGCCATCAGACGAACAGGGGGCTCCGCTGGAAACACCATATATTTT,CAIRRTGGSAGNTIYF
TRBJ2-5,TRBV5-1,many,TRBD1,TGTGCCAGCAGCTTAGGGACAGTCCAAGAGACCCAGTACTTC,CASSLGTVQETQYF
TRBJ2-7,TRBV29-1,many,TRBD2,TGCAGCGTTGTACTACTAGCGGACCAAGTCGAGCAGTACTTC,CSVVLLADQVEQYF
TRBJ2-5,TRBV24-1,-,-,TGTGCCACCAGTGATTTTCGGGGCAGACAAGAGACCCAGTACTTC,CATSDFRGRQETQYF
TRBJ2-3,TRBV11-2,few,-,TGTGCCAGCAGCTTCCGATCAGGGCTTACCCAAACAGATACGCAGTATTTT,CASSFRSGLTQTDTQYF
TRBJ2-1,TRBV5-5,few,-,TGTGCCAGCAGCCCCAGGGGCGGGATAGGCAATGAGCAGTTCTTC,CASSPRGGIGNEQFF
TRBJ1-6,TRBV12-3/TRBV12-4,-,-,TGTGCCAGCAGTCCAGGGCCGGGACACTATAATTCACCCCTCCACTTT,CASSPGPGHYNSPLHF
TRBJ1-2,TRBV20-1,-,-,TGCAGTGCCATGCCTCTTGGGGGGAGAGTGGATGGCTACACCTTC,CSAMPLGGRVDGYTF
TRBJ2-5,TRBV28,many,-,TGTGCCAGCAGTCCGAGGGACGGCCAAGAGACCCAGTACTTC,CASSPRDGQETQYF
TRBJ2-7,TRBV6-5,many,-,TGTGCCACCGTTACTCCGGGAACCTACGAGCAGTACTTC,CATVTPGTYEQYF
TRBJ1-2,TRBV7-8,many,TRBD1,TGTGCCAGCAGCTTGGGGTTTGGAGGGGGCCCTTATGGCTACACCTTC,CASSLGFGGGPYGYTF
TRBJ2-1,TRBV4-2,-,-,TGTGCCAGCAGCCAAGATATCCAAAACTACAATGAGCAGCTCTTC,CASSQDIQNYNEQLF
TRBJ1-5,TRBV6-2/TRBV6-3,-,-,TGTGCCAGCAGTTATCAGGGATACGGTGGCAATCAGCCCCAGCATTTT,CASSYQGYGGNQPQHF
TRBJ2-1,TRBV19,many,-,TGTGCCAGTAGTATCCAATTCGACAACTACAATGAGCAGTTCTTC,CASSIQFDNYNEQFF
TRBJ2-3,TRBV24-1,-,-,TGTGCCACCAGTATCCGGGACGGTTACACAGATACGCAGTATTTT,CATSIRDGYTDTQYF
TRBJ1-1,TRBV6-2/TRBV6-3,many,TRBD1,TGTGCCAGCAGTCAAACGCGGACAGGGAACACTGAAGCTTTCTTT,CASSQTRTGNTEAFF
TRBJ2-1,TRBV7-9,-,-,TGTGCCAGCATCGCAGTGTGGAATGAGCAGTTCTTC,CASIAVWNEQFF
TRBJ2-2,TRBV7-9,many,TRBD1,TGTGCCAGCAGCCAAACCCGGGACAGCAGCGGGGAGCTGTTTTTT,CASSQTRDSSGELFF
TRBJ2-1,TRBV28,many,TRBD2,TGTGCCAGCATCCTAGCGGGAGGCTACAATGAGCAGTTCTTC,CASILAGGYNEQFF
TRBJ2-7,TRBV18,once,TRBD1,TGTGCCAGCAGCCACGGACAGGGCGCCCACGAGCAGTACTTC,CASSHGQGAHEQYF
TRBJ2-1,TRBV10-3,many,-,TGTGCCATCAGTGAGTCCCCTAGCACTAACTCCTACAATGAGCAGTTCTTC,CAISESPSTNSYNEQFF
TRBJ2-7,TRBV4-1,-,-,TGCGCCAGCAGCCAAGTCTCCGACTCCTACGAGCAGTACTTC,CASSQVSDSYEQYF
TRBJ1-1,TRBV2,few,TRBD1,TGTGCCAGCAGCGCATACTACAGGGGGCGCACTGAAGCTTTCTTT,CASSAYYRGRTEAFF
TRBJ2-3,TRBV6-1,many,TRBD1,TGTGCCAGCAAGGCAGGGGGCTATCCCCCAGATACGCAGTATTTT,CASKAGGYPPDTQYF
TRBJ1-5,TRBV11-2,-,-,TGTGCCAGCAGCTTAGATAAAGGAGGCCTTCAGCCCCAGCATTTT,CASSLDKGGLQPQHF
TRBJ2-1,TRBV27,many,TRBD2,TGTGCCAGCAGTTCAGCTAGCGGTCGTGCCTACAATGAGCAGTTCTTC,CASSSASGRAYNEQFF
TRBJ2-7,TRBV4-1,-,TRBD2,TGCGCCAGCAGCCAAGATCTGGGGACTAGCGGATACGAGCAGTACTTC,CASSQDLGTSGYEQYF
TRBJ2-3,TRBV12-3/TRBV12-4,few,TRBD2,TGTGCCAGCCGCGACCTAGCGGGAGTCGGCACAGATACGCAGTATTTT,CASRDLAGVGTDTQYF
TRBJ2-5,TRBV5-1,-,-,TGCGCCAGCAGCTTGAGCAGGGCCATCCAAGAGACCCAGTACTTC,CASSLSRAIQETQYF
TRBJ2-5,TRBV9,few,-,TGTGCCAGCAGCGAGGGCCTTCTTGAGACCCAGTACTTC,CASSEGLLETQYF
TRBJ2-2,TRBV10-1,few,TRBD2,TGCGCCAGCAGAAAACTAGCGGGAGCTGGGACCGGGGAGCTGTTTTTT,CASRKLAGAGTGELFF
TRBJ1-1,TRBV5-1,many,TRBD1,TGCGCCAGCAGCCGGACACAGGGGACCACTGAAGCTTTCTTT,CASSRTQGTTEAFF
TRBJ2-1,TRBV24-1,few,-,TGTGCCACCAGTGAGCTGGGGACTCTACCAAATGAGCAGTTCTTC,CATSELGTLPNEQFF
TRBJ2-3,TRBV3-1,-,TRBD1,TGTGCCAGCAGCCCCAGGACAGGGGCCCCTGCAGATACGCAGTATTTT,CASSPRTGAPADTQYF
TRBJ1-6,TRBV28,many,TRBD1,TGTGCCAGCATCGATCTGGGAAGGGGGCAGAAATCACCCCTCCACTTT,CASIDLGRGQKSPLHF
TRBJ2-3,TRBV12-3/TRBV12-4,many,TRBD2,TGTGCCAGCAGTCCCGGACTAGCGGGAGTACGGGATACGCAGTATTTT,CASSPGLAGVRDTQYF
TRBJ2-5,TRBV12-3/TRBV12-4,few,-,TGTGCCAGCAGCTCATTGGTCCAGGGGGAGACCCAGTACTTC,CASSSLVQGETQYF
TRBJ2-7,TRBV18,few,-,TGTGCCAGCAGCGGACGCCTATCCCACGAGCAGTACTTC,CASSGRLSHEQYF
TRBJ2-7,TRBV2,many,-,TGTGCCAGCAGGGGTAGGACCTACGAGCAGTACTTC,CASRGRTYEQYF
TRBJ2-7,TRBV28,many,-,TGTGCCAGCAGTGTCCTCGGGGGCCCCTACGAGCAGTACTTC,CASSVLGGPYEQYF
TRBJ2-5,TRBV12-3/TRBV12-4,many,-,TGTGCCAGCAGTTTAAGGGGCTCAAGAGAGGTCCAGTACTTC,CASSLRGSREVQYF
TRBJ2-7,TRBV2,many,-,TGTGCCAGCAGGGGGACGTTTTCCTACGAGCAGTACTTC,CASRGTFSYEQYF
TRBJ1-3,TRBV4-2,-,-,TGTGCCAGCAGCCAAGATCTTGTCCGGGGTGGAAACACCATATATTTT,CASSQDLVRGGNTIYF
TRBJ2-1,TRBV6-2/TRBV6-3,many,TRBD2,TGTGCCAGCAGTCCCGATGGAGCGGGAGGCTACAATGAGCAGTTCTTC,CASSPDGAGGYNEQFF
TRBJ2-3,TRBV4-1,-,TRBD2,TGCGCCAGCGGCGGACTAGCGGAATACACAGATACGCAGTATTTT,CASGGLAEYTDTQYF
TRBJ2-3,TRBV7-2,-,-,TGTGCCAGCACCCCGATAGCCTACACAGATACGCAGTATTTT,CASTPIAYTDTQYF
TRBJ2-5,TRBV20-1,few,-,TGCAGTGCTAGTGAACAAGAGACCCAGTACTTC,CSASEQETQYF
TRBJ2-5,TRBV9,-,-,TGTGCCAGCAGCGTAGAGGGCGTCCCACCCCAGTACTTC,CASSVEGVPPQYF
TRBJ2-4,TRBV25-1,-,-,TGTGCCAGCAGTGATGCAGGGAGTGTCAAAAACATTCAGTACTTC,CASSDAGSVKNIQYF